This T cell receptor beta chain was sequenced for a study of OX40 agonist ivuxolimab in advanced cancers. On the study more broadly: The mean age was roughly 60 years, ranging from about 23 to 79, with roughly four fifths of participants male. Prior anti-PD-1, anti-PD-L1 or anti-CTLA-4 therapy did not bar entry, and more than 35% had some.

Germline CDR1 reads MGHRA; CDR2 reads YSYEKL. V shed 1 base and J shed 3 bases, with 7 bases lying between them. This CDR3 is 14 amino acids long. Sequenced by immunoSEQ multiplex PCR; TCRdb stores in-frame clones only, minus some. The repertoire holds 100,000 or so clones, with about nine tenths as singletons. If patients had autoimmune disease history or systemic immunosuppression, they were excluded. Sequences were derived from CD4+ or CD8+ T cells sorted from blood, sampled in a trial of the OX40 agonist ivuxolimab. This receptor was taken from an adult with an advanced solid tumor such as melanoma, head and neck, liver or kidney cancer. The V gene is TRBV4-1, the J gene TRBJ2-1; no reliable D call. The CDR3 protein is CASSQVGSYNEQFF. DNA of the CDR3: TGCGCCAGCAGCCAAGTAGGCAGCTACAATGAGCAGTTCTTC.